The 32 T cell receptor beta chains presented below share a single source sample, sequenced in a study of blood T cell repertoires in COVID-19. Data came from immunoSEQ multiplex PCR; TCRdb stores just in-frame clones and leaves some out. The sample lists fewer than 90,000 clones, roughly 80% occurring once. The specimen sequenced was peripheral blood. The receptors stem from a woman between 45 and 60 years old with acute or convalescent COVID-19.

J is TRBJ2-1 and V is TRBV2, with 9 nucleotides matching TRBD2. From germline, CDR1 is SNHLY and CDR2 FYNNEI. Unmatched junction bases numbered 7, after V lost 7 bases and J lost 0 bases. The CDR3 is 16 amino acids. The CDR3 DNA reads TGTGCCAGCAAAGCGGGGGGCTCCAGCTCCTACAATGAGCAGTTCTTC. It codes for CASKAGGSSSYNEQFF.

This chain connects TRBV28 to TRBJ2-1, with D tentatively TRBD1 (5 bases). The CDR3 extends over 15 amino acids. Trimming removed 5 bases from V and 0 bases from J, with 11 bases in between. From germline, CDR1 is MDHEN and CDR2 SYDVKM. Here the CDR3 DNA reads TGTGCCAGCAGTACTGACAGATTCTCCTACAATGAGCAGTTCTTC. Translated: CASSTDRFSYNEQFF.

The CDR3 region has the DNA TGTGCCACCAGCAGAGATAGGAGGGCGGGGGGCTACACCTTC. Its translation: CATSRDRRAGGYTF. V and J are TRBV15 and TRBJ1-2; D uncertain. Germline V CDR1 and CDR2: LNHNV, YYDKDF (reference sequence). Trimming removed 0 bases from V and 8 bases from J, with 13 bases in between. The CDR3 contains 14 residues.

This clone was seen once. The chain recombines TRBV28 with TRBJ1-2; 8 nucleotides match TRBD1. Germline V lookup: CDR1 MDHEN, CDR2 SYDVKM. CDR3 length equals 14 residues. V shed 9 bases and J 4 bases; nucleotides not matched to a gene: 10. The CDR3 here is CASYPTGDLYGYTF. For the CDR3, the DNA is TGTGCCAGTTACCCGACAGGGGATCTCTATGGCTACACCTTC.

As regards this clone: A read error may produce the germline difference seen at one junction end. CDR3 bases: TGTGCCAGCAGTGAAGCGCTTCGGACAGTTTGCTTC. Protein: CASSEALRTVCF. The genes are TRBV2 and TRBJ1-2, with D tentatively TRBD1 (6 bases). Germline V CDR1 and CDR2: SNHLY, FYNNEI. There are 12 residues in the CDR3.

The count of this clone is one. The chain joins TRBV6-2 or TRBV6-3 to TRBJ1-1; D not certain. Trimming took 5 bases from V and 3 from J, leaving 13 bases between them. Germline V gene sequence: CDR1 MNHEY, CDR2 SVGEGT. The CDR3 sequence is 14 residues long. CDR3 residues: CASSLRRSDTEAFF. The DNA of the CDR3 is TGTGCCAGCAGTCTAAGACGCAGCGACACTGAAGCTTTCTTT.

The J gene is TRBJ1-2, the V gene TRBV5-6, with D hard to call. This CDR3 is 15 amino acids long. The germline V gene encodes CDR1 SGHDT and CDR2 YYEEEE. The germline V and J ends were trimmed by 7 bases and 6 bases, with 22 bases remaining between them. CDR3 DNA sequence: TGTGCCAGCCTCCAAAATTATCGGGTGGAAGATGGCTACACCTTC. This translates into CASLQNYRVEDGYTF.

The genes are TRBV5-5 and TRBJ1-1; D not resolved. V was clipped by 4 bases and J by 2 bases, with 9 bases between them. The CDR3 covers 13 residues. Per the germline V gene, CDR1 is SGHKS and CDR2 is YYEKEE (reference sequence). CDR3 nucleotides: TGTGCCAGCAGCGGAGAAATAAACACTGAAGCTTTCTTT. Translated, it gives CASSGEINTEAFF.

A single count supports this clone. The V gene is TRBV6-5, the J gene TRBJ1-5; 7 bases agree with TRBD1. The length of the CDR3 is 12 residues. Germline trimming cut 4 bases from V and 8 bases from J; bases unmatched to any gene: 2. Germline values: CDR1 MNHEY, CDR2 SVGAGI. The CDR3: CASSSQGKPQHF. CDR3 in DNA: TGTGCCAGCAGTTCACAGGGGAAGCCCCAGCATTTT.

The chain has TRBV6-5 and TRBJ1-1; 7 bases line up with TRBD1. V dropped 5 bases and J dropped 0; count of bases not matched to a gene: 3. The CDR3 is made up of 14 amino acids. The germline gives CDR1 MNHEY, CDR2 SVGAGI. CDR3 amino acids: CASSRDSMNTEAFF. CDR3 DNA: TGTGCCAGCAGTCGGGACAGCATGAACACTGAAGCTTTCTTT.

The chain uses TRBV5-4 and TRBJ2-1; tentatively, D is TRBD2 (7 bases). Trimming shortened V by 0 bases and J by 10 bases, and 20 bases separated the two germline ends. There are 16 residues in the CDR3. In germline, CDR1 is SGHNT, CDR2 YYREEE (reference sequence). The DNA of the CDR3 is TGTGCCAGCAGCTTGGAGGGCGGGGGCCTGCCAGGGGAGCAGTTCTTC. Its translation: CASSLEGGGLPGEQFF.

The DNA for the CDR3 is TGTGCCAGCACCGGGAGCCTCGCCACCGGGGAGCTGTTTTTT. It translates to CASTGSLATGELFF. The V and J genes are TRBV11-1 and TRBJ2-2; D perhaps matches TRBD2 (6 bases). Per germline, CDR1 SGHAT and CDR2 FQDESV (reference sequence). V lost 7 bases, J lost 4 bases, and 13 bases lay in between. The CDR3 has 14 amino acids.

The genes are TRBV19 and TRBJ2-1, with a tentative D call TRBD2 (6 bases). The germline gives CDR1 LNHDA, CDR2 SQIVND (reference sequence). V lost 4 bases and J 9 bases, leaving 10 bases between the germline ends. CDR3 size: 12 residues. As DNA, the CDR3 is TGTGCCAGTAGTACACGGGGAGGTGAGCAGTTCTTC. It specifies CASSTRGGEQFF.

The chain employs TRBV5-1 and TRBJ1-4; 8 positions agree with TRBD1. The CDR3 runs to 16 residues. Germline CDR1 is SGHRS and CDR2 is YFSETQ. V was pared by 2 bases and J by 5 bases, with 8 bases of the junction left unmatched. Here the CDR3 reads CASSLFGTGGNEKLFF. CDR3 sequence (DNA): TGCGCCAGCAGCTTATTCGGGACAGGAGGAAATGAAAAACTGTTTTTT.

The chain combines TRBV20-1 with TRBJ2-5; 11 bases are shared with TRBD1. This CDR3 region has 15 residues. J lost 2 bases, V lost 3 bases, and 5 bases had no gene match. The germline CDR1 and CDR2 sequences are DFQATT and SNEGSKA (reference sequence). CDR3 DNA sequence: TGCAGTGCTAGTAAGGGGACAGGGGGACAAGAGACCCAGTACTTC. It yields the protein CSASKGTGGQETQYF.

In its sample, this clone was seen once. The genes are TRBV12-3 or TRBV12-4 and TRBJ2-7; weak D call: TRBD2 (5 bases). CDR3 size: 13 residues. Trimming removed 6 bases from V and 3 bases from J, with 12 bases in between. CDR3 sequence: CASSRAGFYEQYF. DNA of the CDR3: TGTGCCAGCAGCCGGGCGGGCTTCTACGAGCAGTACTTC.

This chain's CDR3 is CASSDRVRYGYTF. The CDR3 nucleotides are TGTGCCAGCTCCGACAGGGTTCGCTATGGCTACACCTTC. The rearrangement links TRBV27 to TRBJ1-2; 7 bases map to TRBD1. V lost 8 bases, J lost 4 bases, and 7 bases stayed unmatched. Germline V lookup: CDR1 MNHEY, CDR2 SMNVEV (reference sequence). This CDR3 has 13 residues.

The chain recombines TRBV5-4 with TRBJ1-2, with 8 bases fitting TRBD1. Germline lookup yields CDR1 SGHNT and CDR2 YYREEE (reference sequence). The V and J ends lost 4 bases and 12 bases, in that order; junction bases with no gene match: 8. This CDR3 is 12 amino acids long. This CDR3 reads CASSVTGVIDTF. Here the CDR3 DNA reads TGTGCCAGCAGCGTGACAGGGGTTATCGACACCTTC.

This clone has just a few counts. CDR3 region: CSVEDPGEQYF. In nucleotides, the CDR3 is TGCAGCGTTGAAGATCCAGGAGAGCAGTACTTC. V is TRBV29-1 and J is TRBJ2-7; D is ambiguous. CDR1 is SQVTM, CDR2 ANQGSEA, per germline. The CDR3 is made up of 11 amino acids. V gave up 0 bases and J gave up 7 bases, with 7 bases separating them.

The CDR3 reads CASSIRYRGSNTEAFF. The CDR3 bases are TGTGCCAGTAGTATAAGGTACAGGGGGTCGAACACTGAAGCTTTCTTT. The V and J genes are TRBV19 and TRBJ1-1; 8 bases are a match to TRBD1. Looked up from germline, CDR1 is LNHDA and CDR2 is SQIVND (reference sequence). After removal of 2 bases from V and 1 base from J, the junction contained 6 bases not matched to a gene. The CDR3 sequence is 16 residues long.

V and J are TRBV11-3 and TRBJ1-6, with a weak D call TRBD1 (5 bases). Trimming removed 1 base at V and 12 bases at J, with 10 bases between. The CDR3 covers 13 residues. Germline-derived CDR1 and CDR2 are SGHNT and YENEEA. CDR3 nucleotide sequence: TGTGCCAGCAGCTTAGGGGCCGGACAACCCCTCCACTTT. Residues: CASSLGAGQPLHF.

CDR3 in DNA: TGTGCCAGCAGCTCACGGACAGTCTATGGCTACACCTTC. Translated, it gives CASSSRTVYGYTF. The V gene is TRBV6-5, the J gene TRBJ1-2; possible D gene TRBD1, 6 bases. The germline V and J ends were trimmed by 6 bases and 4 bases, with 12 bases remaining between them. Germline-derived CDR1 and CDR2 are MNHEY and SVGAGI. This CDR3 is built from 13 residues.

The CDR3 DNA follows: TGTGCCAGCAGCTTAGGAGGGGGAGTCAATGAGCAGTTCTTC. Its translation: CASSLGGGVNEQFF. The chain is built from TRBV7-7 and TRBJ2-1; weak D call: TRBD1 (6 bases). Germline V CDR1 and CDR2: SSHAT, FNYEAQ (reference sequence). This CDR3 is 14 amino acids long. V lost 1 base to trimming and J lost 6 bases, with 10 bases between them.

CDR3 sequence (DNA): TGTGCCAGCAGCAACGGACACCCGAACTATGGCTACACCTTC. Protein product: CASSNGHPNYGYTF. This chain uses TRBV21-1 with TRBJ1-2; TRBD1 is the table's D call, not checked against the DNA. TRBV21-1 is a pseudogene. The CDR3 contains 14 residues.

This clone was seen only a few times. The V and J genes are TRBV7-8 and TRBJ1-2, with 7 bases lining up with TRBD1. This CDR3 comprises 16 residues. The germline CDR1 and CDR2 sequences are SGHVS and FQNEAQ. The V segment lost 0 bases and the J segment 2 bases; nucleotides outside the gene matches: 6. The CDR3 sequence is CASSLAGTALNYGYTF. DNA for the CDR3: TGTGCCAGCAGCTTAGCGGGGACAGCCTTGAACTATGGCTACACCTTC.

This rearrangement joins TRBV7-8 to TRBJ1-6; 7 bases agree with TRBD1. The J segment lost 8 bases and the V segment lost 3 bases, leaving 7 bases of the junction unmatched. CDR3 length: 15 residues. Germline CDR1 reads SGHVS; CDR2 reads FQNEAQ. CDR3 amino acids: CASSFWTGRDSPLHF. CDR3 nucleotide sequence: TGTGCCAGCAGCTTTTGGACAGGTCGAGATTCACCCCTCCACTTT.

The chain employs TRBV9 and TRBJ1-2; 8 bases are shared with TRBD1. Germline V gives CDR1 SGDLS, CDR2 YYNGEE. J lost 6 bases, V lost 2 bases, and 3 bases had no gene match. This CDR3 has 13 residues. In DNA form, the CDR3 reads TGTGCCAGCAGCGTGGGGGACAGGAATGGCTACACCTTC. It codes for CASSVGDRNGYTF.

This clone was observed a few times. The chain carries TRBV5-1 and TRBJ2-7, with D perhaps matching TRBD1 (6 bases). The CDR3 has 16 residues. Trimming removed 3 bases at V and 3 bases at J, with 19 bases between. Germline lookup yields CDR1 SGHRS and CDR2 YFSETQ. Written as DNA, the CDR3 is TGCGCCAGCAGCTGGGGTACAGGGAAATGGAGCTACGAGCAGTACTTC. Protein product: CASSWGTGKWSYEQYF. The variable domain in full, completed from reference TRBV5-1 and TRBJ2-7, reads KAGVTQTPRYLIKTRGQQVTLSCSPISGHRSVSWYQQTPGQGLQFLFEYFSETQRNKGNFPGRFSGRQFSNSRSEMNVSTLELGDSALYLCASSWGTGKWSYEQYFGPGTRLTVT.

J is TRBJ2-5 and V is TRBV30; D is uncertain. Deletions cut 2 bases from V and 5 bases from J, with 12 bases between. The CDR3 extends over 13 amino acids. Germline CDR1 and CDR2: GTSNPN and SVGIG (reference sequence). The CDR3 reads CAWSLNQRETQYF. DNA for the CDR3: TGTGCCTGGAGTCTAAACCAGAGGGAGACCCAGTACTTC.

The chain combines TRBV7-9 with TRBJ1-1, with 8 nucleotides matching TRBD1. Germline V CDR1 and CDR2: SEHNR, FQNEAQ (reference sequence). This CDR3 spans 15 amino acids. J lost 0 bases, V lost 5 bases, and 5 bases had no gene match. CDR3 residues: CASSHDRGMNTEAFF. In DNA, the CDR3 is TGTGCCAGCAGCCACGACAGGGGTATGAACACTGAAGCTTTCTTT.

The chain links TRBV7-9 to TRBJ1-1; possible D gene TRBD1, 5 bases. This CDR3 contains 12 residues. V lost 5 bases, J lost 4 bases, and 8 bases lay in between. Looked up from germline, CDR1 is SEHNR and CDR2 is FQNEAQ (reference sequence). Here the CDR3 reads CASSLDSTEAFF. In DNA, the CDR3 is TGTGCCAGCAGCCTAGACAGCACTGAAGCTTTCTTT.

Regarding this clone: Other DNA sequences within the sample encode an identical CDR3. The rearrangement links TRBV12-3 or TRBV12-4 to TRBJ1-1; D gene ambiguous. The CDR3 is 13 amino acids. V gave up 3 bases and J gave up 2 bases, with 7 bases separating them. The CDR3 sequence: CASSFQANTEAFF. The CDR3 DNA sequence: TGTGCCAGCAGTTTTCAGGCAAACACTGAAGCTTTCTTT.